The clone carrying this T cell receptor (beta chain) was counted ten times or more. Its antigen is unidentified. With 4 bases removed from V and 6 bases from J, the gap between germline ends came to 10 bases. This CDR3 contains 13 residues. Germline V gene data show CDR1 as MGHRA and CDR2 as YSYEKL. Every TCR beta cDNA library bore unique molecular identifiers. From approximately 0.95 to 9.8 million T cells, 500,000 or so cDNA molecules were obtained. TCRdb processed the PCR reads anew with MiXCR; each CDR3 protein has one entry. The sample carries roughly 200,000 distinct CDR3 sequences, 25% to 35% recorded once. The data were obtained in a study of post-analysis software for immune sequencing data. Overall study findings and caveats: Four or five TRBV segments were significantly more frequent in patients than in controls. TRBV5-6, TRBV5-1 and TRBV20-1 were among these segments.

Sequenced sample: blood. The clonotype originates from a girl younger than 18 with multiple sclerosis. The V gene is TRBV4-1, the J gene TRBJ2-1, with D maybe TRBD2 (6 bases). CDR3 nucleotide sequence: TGCGCCAGCAGCCCCGTGGGAGGCAATGAGCAGTTCTTC. Its translation is CASSPVGGNEQFF.